Presented here are 24 T cell receptor beta chains from one specimen sequenced in a study of T-cell reconstitution after alpha-beta-depleted transplantation in children. Unique molecular identifiers were used to barcode this TCRbeta library. TCRdb reanalysed the PCR reads using MiXCR and keeps one entry per CDR3 protein. In the table there are roughly 400,000 distinct CDR3 sequences, about 45% of which are singletons. The sequences come from PBMCs, collected before TCRalphabeta/CD19-depleted stem cell transplant. The receptors stem from a girl aged 2 to 9 with aplastic anemia, due to receive a stem cell transplant.

In its sample, this clonotype was seen many times. The rearrangement joins TRBV29-1 to TRBJ1-6, with unresolved D. Germline CDR1 and CDR2: SQVTM and ANQGSEA. V was pared by 7 bases and J by 0 bases, with 7 bases between. The CDR3 extends over 13 amino acids. CDR3 DNA: TGCAGCGCCTCGAGCTCCTATAATTCACCCCTCCACTTT. Its protein product is CSASSSYNSPLHF. Looking up the rest from reference TRBV29-1 and TRBJ1-6 gives the full variable domain: SAVISQKPSRDICQRGTSLTIQCQVDSQVTMMFWYRQQPGQSLTLIATANQGSEATYESGFVIDKFPISRPNLTFSTLTVSNMSPEDSSIYLCSASSSYNSPLHFGNGTRLTVT.

In this sample, this clonotype turned up once. V gene TRBV20-1 combines with J gene TRBJ2-7; D ambiguous. Trimming took 0 bases from V and 1 from J, leaving 10 bases between them. The CDR3 is 14 amino acids. Germline V lookup: CDR1 DFQATT, CDR2 SNEGSKA (reference sequence). The CDR3 region is CSARDGGNSYEQYF. Here the CDR3 DNA reads TGCAGTGCTAGAGATGGCGGTAATTCCTACGAGCAGTACTTC.

The sample holds a few counts of this clonotype. This sequence joins TRBV6-1 and TRBJ2-2, with 9 nucleotides matching TRBD1. CDR1 and CDR2 (germline): MNHNS, SASEGT. This CDR3 is 15 amino acids long. The V gene end was trimmed by 7 bases and the J gene end by 4 bases; junction bases not matched to a gene: 7. The CDR3 sequence is CASNPGQGTTGELFF. Here the CDR3 DNA reads TGTGCCAGCAACCCGGGACAGGGCACCACCGGGGAGCTGTTTTTT.

This clonotype was observed a handful of times. The V gene is TRBV3-1, the J gene TRBJ2-5, with 11 bases fitting TRBD2. The length of the CDR3 is 16 residues. Per germline, CDR1 LGHDT and CDR2 YNNKEL (reference sequence). Trimming cost V 6 bases and J 1 base; bases outside gene matches: 7. The CDR3, as DNA: TGTGCCAGCAGACTAGCGGGAGTTGGCAGCCAAGAGACCCAGTACTTC. This sequence encodes CASRLAGVGSQETQYF.

To note about this clonotype: The final CDR3 position lacks the conserved phenylalanine or tryptophan, pointing to a likely read error. The chain has TRBV19 and TRBJ2-1; TRBD2 matches at 9 bases. This CDR3 spans 15 amino acids. The germline V gene has CDR1 LNHDA and CDR2 SQIVND (reference sequence). The V gene end was trimmed by 8 bases and the J gene end by 9 bases; junction bases not matched to a gene: 14. The CDR3 reads CASGGTAGGPGEQFL. The CDR3 bases are TGTGCCAGTGGTGGAACAGCGGGAGGACCCGGTGAGCAGTTCTTA.

Many counts were recorded for this clonotype. This chain connects TRBV4-2 to TRBJ2-7; D is undetermined. In germline, CDR1 is LGHNA, CDR2 YNFKEQ. V was pared by 1 base and J by 4 bases, with 5 bases between. The CDR3 sequence is 12 residues long. The CDR3 protein is CASSQGRYEQYF. The CDR3 DNA follows: TGTGCCAGCAGCCAAGGCCGTTACGAGCAGTACTTC.

This clonotype was detected many times. The V gene is TRBV12-3 or TRBV12-4, the J gene TRBJ1-1; TRBD1 is a possible D gene (5 bases). V shed 3 bases and J shed 4 bases, with 9 bases lying between them. The CDR3 is made up of 13 amino acids. The DNA for the CDR3 is TGTGCCAGCAGTTTCAGTAGGGGCACTGAAGCTTTCTTT. Amino acid sequence: CASSFSRGTEAFF.

This clonotype was detected only a few times. V and J are TRBV27 and TRBJ2-1; perhaps TRBD2 as D (6 bases). The CDR3 is 15 residues long. With 5 bases removed from V and 5 bases from J, the gap between germline ends came to 16 bases. Germline values: CDR1 MNHEY, CDR2 SMNVEV (reference sequence). DNA of the CDR3: TGTGCCAGCAGTCAATTCGCGGGACTGCACAATGAGCAGTTCTTC. Protein: CASSQFAGLHNEQFF.

This clonotype was counted ten times or more. The chain recombines TRBV27 with TRBJ2-4; D uncertain. The V gene's germline CDR1 is MNHEY and CDR2 SMNVEV (reference sequence). The V gene lost 7 bases and the J gene lost 0 bases, with 16 bases spanning the gap. The CDR3 sequence is 16 residues long. The chain's CDR3 is CASMVGRPIAKNIQYF. CDR3 DNA: TGTGCCAGCATGGTTGGGCGTCCCATAGCCAAAAACATTCAGTACTTC.

V is TRBV12-3 or TRBV12-4 and J is TRBJ2-1; D could derive from TRBD1 or TRBD2 (5 bases each). The germline V and J ends were trimmed by 4 bases and 9 bases, with 13 bases remaining between them. The CDR3 runs 13 residues. The chain's CDR3 is CASSSGTVGEQFF. CDR3 sequence (DNA): TGTGCCAGCAGTTCCGGGACGGTGGGTGAGCAGTTCTTC.

This clonotype was detected a few times. This chain uses TRBV20-1 with TRBJ2-7, with 14 nucleotides matching TRBD2. V shed 0 bases, J shed 6 bases, and the junction held 1 base outside the gene matches. CDR3 length: 14 amino acids. Germline V gene sequence: CDR1 DFQATT, CDR2 SNEGSKA (reference sequence). The CDR3 region is CSARDGTSGSEQYF. The CDR3 bases are TGCAGTGCTAGAGATGGGACTAGCGGGAGCGAGCAGTACTTC.

The rearrangement links TRBV9 to TRBJ2-2; no firm D call. This CDR3 is 13 amino acids long. V lost 0 bases, J lost 6 bases, and 6 bases lay in between. Germline CDR1 SGDLS, CDR2 YYNGEE. The CDR3 bases are TGTGCCAGCAGCGTAGGACTCTCCGGGGAGCTGTTTTTT. Amino acids: CASSVGLSGELFF.

This chain links TRBV28 with TRBJ2-7, with TRBD2 identical over 9 bases. After removal of 3 bases from V and 0 bases from J, the junction contained 9 bases not matched to a gene. The CDR3 contains 17 residues. Germline loops: CDR1 MDHEN, CDR2 SYDVKM. The CDR3: CASSLRAGGFRSYEQYF. Written as DNA, the CDR3 is TGTGCCAGCAGTTTGAGAGCGGGAGGATTCCGCTCCTACGAGCAGTACTTC.

V is TRBV5-6 and J is TRBJ1-1; TRBD1 aligns across 8 bases. The J segment lost 8 bases and the V segment lost 1 base, leaving 4 bases of the junction unmatched. This CDR3 is 13 amino acids long. Per the germline V gene, CDR1 is SGHDT and CDR2 is YYEEEE. CDR3 DNA: TGTGCCAGCAGCTTGATTGGGGACAGGGAAGCTTTCTTT. Protein sequence: CASSLIGDREAFF. The full variable domain, its missing parts supplied by reference TRBV5-6 and TRBJ1-1, is DAGVTQSPTHLIKTRGQQVTLRCSPKSGHDTVSWYQQALGQGPQFIFQYYEEEERQRGNFPDRFSGHQFPNYSSELNVNALLLGDSALYLCASSLIGDREAFFGQGTRLTVV.

This sequence joins TRBV20-1 and TRBJ2-1, with 12 bases fitting TRBD2. V was clipped by 3 bases and J by 6 bases; unmatched bases: 6. Germline CDR1 DFQATT, CDR2 SNEGSKA (reference sequence). This CDR3 comprises 15 residues. This chain's CDR3 is CSARTSGSWVNEQFF. DNA for the CDR3: TGCAGTGCTAGGACTAGCGGGAGTTGGGTCAATGAGCAGTTCTTC.

The rearrangement links TRBV7-2 to TRBJ1-2; the D is unclear. V was clipped by 3 bases and J by 6 bases, with 11 bases between them. The germline CDR1 and CDR2 sequences are SGHTA and FQGNSA. This CDR3 is built from 13 residues. The CDR3 loop reads CASSLSSRDGYTF. The CDR3 DNA is TGTGCCAGCAGCTTGTCCTCTCGCGATGGCTACACCTTC.

The CDR3 loop is CAISESRDIEETQYF. CDR3 DNA sequence: TGTGCCATCAGTGAGTCCCGGGACATCGAAGAGACCCAGTACTTC. J is TRBJ2-5 and V is TRBV10-3; D is possibly TRBD1 (6 bases). Between the trimmed V and J ends, which lost 0 bases and 3 bases, there was a span of 11 bases. Germline V gives CDR1 ENHRY, CDR2 SYGVKD. The CDR3 is made up of 15 amino acids.

The chain couples TRBV19 to TRBJ2-3; 9 nucleotides match TRBD2. CDR3 length: 16 amino acids. Germline assignment: CDR1 LNHDA and CDR2 SQIVND (reference sequence). The J segment lost 2 bases and the V segment lost 7 bases, leaving 10 bases of the junction unmatched. CDR3 protein: CASKPAREGHTDTQYF. The DNA of the CDR3 is TGTGCCAGTAAGCCCGCGCGGGAGGGCCACACAGATACGCAGTATTTT. The whole variable domain, remainder taken from reference TRBV19 and TRBJ2-3, is DGGITQSPKYLFRKEGQNVTLSCEQNLNHDAMYWYRQDPGQGLRLIYYSQIVNDFQKGDIAEGYSVSREKKESFPLTVTSAQKNPTAFYLCASKPAREGHTDTQYFGPGTRLTVL.

The chain couples TRBV6-4 to TRBJ2-7; D is perhaps TRBD1 or TRBD2 (5 bases each). Between the trimmed V and J ends, which lost 8 bases and 7 bases, there was a span of 21 bases. The CDR3 covers 14 residues. Germline V CDR1 and CDR2: MRHNA, SNTAGT. CDR3 residues: CASEENRGPLEQYF. In DNA form, the CDR3 reads TGTGCCAGCGAGGAGAACCGGGGCCCATTAGAGCAGTACTTC.

This clonotype has more than one count but fewer than ten. The V and J genes are TRBV20-1 and TRBJ2-2; D is unclear. Germline values: CDR1 DFQATT, CDR2 SNEGSKA (reference sequence). The CDR3 runs 14 residues. CDR3 in DNA: TGCAGCCTTCCCAGGACGGGCGTCACCGGGGAGCTGTTTTTT. Protein sequence: CSLPRTGVTGELFF.

The rearrangement joins TRBV6-2 or TRBV6-3 to TRBJ2-1, with unresolved D. The V end was cut by 5 bases, the J end by 7 bases, with 15 bases between. The CDR3 contains 14 residues. CDR1 is MNHEY, CDR2 SVGEGT, per germline. The CDR3 protein is CASSPLEQWNEQFF. DNA for the CDR3: TGTGCCAGCAGTCCTCTTGAGCAATGGAATGAGCAGTTCTTC.

The CDR3 DNA reads as TGTGCCAGCAGCCAAGCCTCGGTAATAGAAGGGCGCTACACCTTC. Its protein is CASSQASVIEGRYTF. This chain links TRBV3-1 with TRBJ1-2, with D unresolved. The V gene's germline CDR1 is LGHDT and CDR2 YNNKEL (reference sequence). The CDR3 is 15 amino acids. Trimming took 1 base from V and 9 from J, leaving 18 bases between them.

This clonotype occurred many times. This chain uses TRBV11-3 with TRBJ2-2, with 11 bases matching TRBD1. The germline gives CDR1 SGHNT, CDR2 YENEEA. There are 14 residues in the CDR3. V gave up 3 bases and J gave up 10 bases; unmatched junction bases: 4. CDR3 bases: TGTGCCAGCAGCTTGGACAGGGGGCAAGTGGAGCTGTTTTTT. Protein: CASSLDRGQVELFF.

The rearrangement uses TRBV10-3 and TRBJ2-7; D unresolved. There are 11 residues in the CDR3. Germline CDR1 is ENHRY and CDR2 is SYGVKD. Trimming stripped 9 bases from V and 7 bases from J, with 13 bases between. CDR3 residues: CAMPLAEEQYF. The CDR3 DNA reads TGTGCCATGCCTTTGGCAGAGGAGCAGTACTTC.